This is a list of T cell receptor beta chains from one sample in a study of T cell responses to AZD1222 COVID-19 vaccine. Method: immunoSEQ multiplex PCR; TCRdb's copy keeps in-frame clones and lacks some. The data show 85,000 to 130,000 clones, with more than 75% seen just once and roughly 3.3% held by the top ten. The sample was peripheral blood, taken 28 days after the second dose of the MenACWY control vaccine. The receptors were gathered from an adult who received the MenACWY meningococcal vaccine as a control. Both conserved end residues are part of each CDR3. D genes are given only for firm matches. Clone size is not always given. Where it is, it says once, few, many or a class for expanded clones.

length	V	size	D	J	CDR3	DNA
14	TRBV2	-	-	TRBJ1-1	CASEGGSGYTEAFF	TGTGCCAGCGAAGGAGGGAGCGGCTACACTGAAGCTTTCTTT
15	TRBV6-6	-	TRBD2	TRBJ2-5	CASSYSRGGQETQYF	TGTGCCAGCAGTTACTCTCGCGGGGGGCAAGAGACCCAGTACTTC
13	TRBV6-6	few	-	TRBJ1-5	CASSYSPNQPQHF	TGTGCCAGCAGTTACTCTCCGAATCAGCCCCAGCATTTT
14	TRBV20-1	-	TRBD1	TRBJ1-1	CSASRPGQGAEAFF	TGCAGTGCTAGTAGGCCCGGTCAGGGGGCTGAAGCTTTCTTT
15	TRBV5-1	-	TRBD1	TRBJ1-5	CASSPTGATNQPQHF	TGCGCCAGCAGCCCGACAGGGGCTACAAATCAGCCCCAGCATTTT
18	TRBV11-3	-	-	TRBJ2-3	CASSSGRAGSGSTDTQYF	TGTGCCAGCAGCTCCGGTCGGGCGGGCTCTGGGAGCACAGATACGCAGTATTTT
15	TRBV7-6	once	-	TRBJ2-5	CASSSGTDFQETQYF	TGTGCCAGCAGCTCCGGTACAGATTTCCAAGAGACCCAGTACTTC
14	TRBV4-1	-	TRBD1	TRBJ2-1	CASSQGTGGNEQFF	TGCGCCAGCAGCCAAGGGACAGGCGGCAATGAGCAGTTCTTC
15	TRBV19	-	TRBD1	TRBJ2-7	CASSPGAGGTYEQYF	TGTGCCAGTAGTCCCGGTGCAGGGGGCACCTACGAGCAGTACTTC
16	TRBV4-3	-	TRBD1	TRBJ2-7	CASSQGVGTGEYEQYF	TGCGCCAGCAGCCAAGGGGTAGGGACAGGGGAGTACGAGCAGTACTTC
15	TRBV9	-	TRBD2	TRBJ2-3	CASSERGARTDTQYF	TGTGCCAGCAGCGAGCGGGGGGCACGCACAGATACGCAGTATTTT
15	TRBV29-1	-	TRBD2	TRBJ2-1	CSVVGVASGNNEQFF	TGCAGCGTTGTGGGAGTGGCTAGCGGGAACAATGAGCAGTTCTTC
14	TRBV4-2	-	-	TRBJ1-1	CASSQDLGLSEAFF	TGTGCCAGCAGCCAAGATCTGGGGCTTTCTGAAGCTTTCTTT
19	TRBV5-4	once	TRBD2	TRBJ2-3	CASTIQGTSGGPSTDTQYF	TGTGCCAGCACCATCCAAGGGACTAGCGGGGGACCGAGCACAGATACGCAGTATTTT
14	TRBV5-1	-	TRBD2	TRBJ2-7	CASNRDYGHYEQYF	TGCGCCAGTAACCGGGACTACGGACACTACGAGCAGTACTTC
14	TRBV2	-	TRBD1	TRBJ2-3	CASSSGQVEDTQYF	TGTGCCAGCAGTTCGGGACAGGTGGAAGATACGCAGTATTTT
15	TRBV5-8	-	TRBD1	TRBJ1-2	CASSLGDRPNYGYTF	TGTGCCAGCAGCCTAGGGGACAGACCTAACTATGGCTACACCTTC
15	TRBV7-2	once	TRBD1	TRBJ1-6	CASSLGTGTNSPLHF	TGTGCCAGCAGCTTGGGGACAGGGACTAATTCACCCCTCCACTTT
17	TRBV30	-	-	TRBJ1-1	CAWSHCRVAILNTEAFF	TGTGCCTGGAGCCACTGTAGGGTTGCAATCCTGAACACTGAAGCTTTCTTT
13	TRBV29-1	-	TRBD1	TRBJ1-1	CSAWDRGNTEAFF	TGCAGCGCATGGGACAGGGGGAACACTGAAGCTTTCTTT
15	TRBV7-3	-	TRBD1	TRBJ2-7	CASSSWDRGTYEQYF	TGTGCCAGCAGCTCCTGGGACAGGGGCACCTACGAGCAGTACTTC
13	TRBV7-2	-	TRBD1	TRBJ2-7	CASSLGGQGEQYF	TGTGCCAGCAGCTTAGGGGGACAGGGCGAGCAGTACTTC
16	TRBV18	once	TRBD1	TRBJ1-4	CASSPDRVKGREKLFF	TGTGCCAGCTCACCGGACAGGGTGAAGGGTCGGGAAAAACTGTTTTTT
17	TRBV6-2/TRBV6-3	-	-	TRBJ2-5	CASSYFIGAGAQETQYF	TGTGCCAGCAGTTACTTTATCGGGGCAGGGGCCCAAGAGACCCAGTACTTC
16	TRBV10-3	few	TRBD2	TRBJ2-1	CAISGPSGGAANEQFF	TGTGCCATCAGTGGACCTAGCGGGGGGGCGGCGAATGAGCAGTTCTTC
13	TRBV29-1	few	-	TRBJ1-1	CSVGLQGGTEAFF	TGCAGCGTTGGCCTGCAGGGTGGGACTGAAGCTTTCTTT
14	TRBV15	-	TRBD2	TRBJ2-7	CATSLGLADYEQYF	TGTGCCACCAGCTTGGGACTAGCGGACTACGAGCAGTACTTC
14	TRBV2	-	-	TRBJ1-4	CASSVGPTNEKLFF	TGTGCCAGCAGTGTGGGTCCGACTAATGAAAAACTGTTTTTT
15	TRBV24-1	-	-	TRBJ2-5	CATRGTEGDQWAQYF	TGTGCCACCAGGGGCACGGAAGGGGACCAGTGGGCCCAGTACTTC
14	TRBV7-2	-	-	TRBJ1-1	CASSPPNSNTEAFF	TGTGCCAGCAGCCCGCCCAATTCGAACACTGAAGCTTTCTTT
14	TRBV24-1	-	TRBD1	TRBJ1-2	CATSDADRAHGYTF	TGTGCCACCAGTGATGCGGACAGGGCACATGGCTACACCTTC
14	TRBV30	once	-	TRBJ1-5	CAWSVGGSNQPQHF	TGTGCCTGGAGTGTCGGGGGTAGCAATCAGCCCCAGCATTTT
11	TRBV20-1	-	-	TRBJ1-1	CSATFRAEAFF	TGCAGTGCTACATTCCGGGCTGAAGCTTTCTTT
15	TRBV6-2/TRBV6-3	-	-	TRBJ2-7	CASSYGGSLSYEQYF	TGTGCCAGCAGTTACGGCGGGTCGCTCTCCTACGAGCAGTACTTC
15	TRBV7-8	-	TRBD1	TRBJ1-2	CASSSEGGGAYGYTF	TGTGCCAGCAGCTCCGAAGGAGGGGGCGCGTATGGCTACACCTTC
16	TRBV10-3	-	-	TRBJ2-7	CAISESIGGKPYEQYF	TGTGCCATCAGTGAGTCAATCGGGGGAAAGCCCTACGAGCAGTACTTC
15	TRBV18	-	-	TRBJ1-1	CASSPRFGAGTEAFF	TGTGCCAGCTCACCACGCTTCGGGGCAGGCACTGAAGCTTTCTTT
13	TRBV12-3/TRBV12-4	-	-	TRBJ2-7	CASSHSQTGTTRF	TGTGCCAGCAGCCACTCACAAACCGGGACAACGAGGTTC
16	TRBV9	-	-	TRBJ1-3	CASSEYDLSSGNTIYF	TGTGCCAGCAGCGAGTACGATTTGAGCTCTGGAAACACCATATATTTT
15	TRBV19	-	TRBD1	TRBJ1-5	CASTVGQFYNQPQHF	TGTGCCAGTACCGTGGGACAGTTTTACAATCAGCCCCAGCATTTT
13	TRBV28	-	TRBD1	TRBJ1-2	CASSFTGVYGYTF	TGTGCCAGCAGTTTCACAGGGGTTTATGGCTACACCTTC
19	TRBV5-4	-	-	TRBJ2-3	CASSFYPRDPTWSTDTQYF	TGTGCCAGCAGCTTCTACCCCCGGGACCCCACCTGGAGCACAGATACGCAGTATTTT
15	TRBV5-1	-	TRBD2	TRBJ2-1	CASSFTSGAGNEQFF	TGCGCCAGCAGCTTTACAAGCGGGGCCGGGAATGAGCAGTTCTTC
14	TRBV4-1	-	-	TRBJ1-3	CASSQAGQSNTIYF	TGCGCCAGCAGCCAAGCCGGACAGAGCAACACCATATATTTT
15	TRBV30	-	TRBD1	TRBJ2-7	CAWSPKDRASYEQYF	TGTGCCTGGAGTCCCAAGGACAGGGCCTCCTACGAGCAGTACTTC
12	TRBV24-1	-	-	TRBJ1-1	CATSDFNTEAFF	TGTGCCACCAGTGATTTTAACACTGAAGCTTTCTTT
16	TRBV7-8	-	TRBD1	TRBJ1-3	CASSLRQGLSGNTIYF	TGTGCCAGCAGCCTAAGACAGGGGCTATCTGGAAACACCATATATTTT
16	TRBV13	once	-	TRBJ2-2	CASSLQGNRRGGELFF	TGTGCCAGCAGCTTACAAGGGAACCGGAGAGGGGGGGAGCTGTTTTTT
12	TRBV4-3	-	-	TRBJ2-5	CANPNLTETQYF	TGCGCCAACCCAAACCTCACCGAGACCCAGTACTTC
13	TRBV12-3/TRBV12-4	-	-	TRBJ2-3	CASSLASPDTQYF	TGTGCCAGCAGTTTGGCTAGCCCCGATACGCAGTATTTT
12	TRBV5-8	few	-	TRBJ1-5	CASSLGGWPQHF	TGTGCCAGCAGCTTGGGAGGCTGGCCCCAGCATTTT
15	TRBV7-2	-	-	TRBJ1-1	CASSLAAGYRTEAFF	TGTGCCAGCAGCTTAGCTGCGGGCTATCGCACTGAAGCTTTCTTT
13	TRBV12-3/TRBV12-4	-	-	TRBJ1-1	CASRPTGITEAFF	TGTGCCAGCAGACCCACAGGAATCACTGAAGCTTTCTTT
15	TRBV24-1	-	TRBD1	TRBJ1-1	CATSEGQGWNTEAFF	TGTGCCACCAGTGAGGGACAGGGATGGAACACTGAAGCTTTCTTT
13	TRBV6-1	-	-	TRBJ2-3	CASSDGGPDTQYF	TGTGCCAGCAGTGATGGGGGTCCAGATACGCAGTATTTT
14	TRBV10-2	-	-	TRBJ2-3	CASSESSSTDTQYF	TGCGCCAGCAGTGAGTCCTCTAGCACAGATACGCAGTATTTT
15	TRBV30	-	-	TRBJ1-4	CAWSVRRQMDEKLFF	TGTGCCTGGAGTGTACGGCGTCAGATGGATGAAAAACTGTTTTTT
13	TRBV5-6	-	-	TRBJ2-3	CASSLGPPDTQYF	TGTGCCAGCAGCTTGGGGCCTCCGGATACGCAGTATTTT
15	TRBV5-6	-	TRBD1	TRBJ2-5	CASTTGWTGQETQYF	TGTGCCAGCACAACAGGCTGGACAGGGCAAGAGACCCAGTACTTC